Below, one T cell receptor (beta chain) is given with its context. Its antigen is not identified. The entry originates in a study of T cell responses to AZD1222 COVID-19 vaccine. Germline loops: CDR1 LGHNA, CDR2 YSLEER. The CDR3 has 13 amino acids. V was pared by 5 bases and J by 5 bases, with 2 bases of the junction left unmatched. Overall study findings and caveats: Vaccination with two AZD1222 doses was followed by a rise in Spike-specific TCR breadth and depth.

The protocol was immunoSEQ multiplex PCR, while the TCRdb copy is restricted to in-frame clones and leaves out a portion. The sample includes around 180,000 clones, around nine tenths seen only once; the top ten take approximately 0.5%. The specimen was peripheral blood, collected on day 0 of AZD1222 vaccination. The TCR sequence derives from an adult in good health. V gene TRBV4-3 combines with J gene TRBJ1-1; 10 bases match TRBD1. As DNA, the CDR3 is TGCGCCAGCAGCGACAGGGGGCGGACTGAAGCTTTCTTT. Its translation is CASSDRGRTEAFF.